This entry describes one T cell receptor beta chain. The target of this receptor is not known. No base qualities exist here, and no much larger clone lies one base off it. Per the publication, the time point label means: pre-sensitization, week 0. Interpreted using the paper, the treatment or condition label stands for: therapeutic diphenylcyclopropenone sensitization with weekly scalp DPC. Blood at each patch-test visit was drawn before the patch test was applied. To be eligible, patients had to be aged 18 to 70, diagnosed with alopecia and judged suitable for DPC therapy, while pregnant patients were excluded. Total RNA was isolated from unfractionated whole blood collected in Tempus Blood RNA tubes. The germline V gene (reference sequence) specifies DFQATT as CDR1 and SNEGSKA as CDR2. The CDR3, from cysteine to phenylalanine, totals 14 residues. This entry keeps only the CDR3 DNA: 42 bases, framed from base 1. Trimming removed 0 bases from V and 3 bases from J, leaving 9 bases between the germline ends.

This sample is part of a study of human T cells and chemical hapten exposure (dated by TCRdb to about 2021). Notes on the research overall: For sensitization, 2% DPC in acetone was applied to a roughly 2 cm by roughly 2 cm area of upper inner arm skin. Patch testing on the upper back used Finn chambers containing 0.01% DPC, with scoring done after 6 days according to International Contact Dermatitis Research Group standards. In alopecia patients, the study followed how the peripheral blood TCR repertoire changed in vivo over primary and secondary sensitization to diphenylcyclopropenone (DPC), a hapten. Blood samples were taken from patients before sensitization (week 0) and at 2, 6 and about 24 weeks after DPC sensitization. Patients additionally received weekly therapeutic DPC doses to the scalp throughout the roughly 23-week study period. Alopecia areata with under or over 50% scalp involvement, alopecia totalis and alopecia universalis were represented in the patient cohort, which was mostly female. About 28 alopecia patients gave blood for TCR sequencing at one to four time points (pre-sensitization, 2, 6 and 24 weeks). Libraries were combined into a pool for sequencing, and differences in TCR yield between samples came mainly from small differences in library volumes within the pool. What the work shows at the level of the full study, not this receptor alone: Significantly more large CDR3 similarity clusters were formed by expanded TCRs than by pre-sensitization or healthy control sets, consistent with antigen-driven responses. Repeated subsampling changed both the strength of the expansion versus patch-test correlation and the threshold at which the correlation became significant. The number of PT1 expanded TCRs positively correlated with patch test score, significant at thresholds 8, 16 and 32 but not 4. Because all patients had alopecia, a presumed autoimmune disease, the immune response of the patients might differ from that of healthy individuals. DPC sensitization did not change how many TCRs were above 1 in 1000 frequency, and no evidence was found of alterations in global repertoire structure.

The method was RACE. The instrument given in TCRdb is NextSeq 500. During library preparation, unique molecular identifiers were attached to individual cDNA molecules so that TCRs could be counted in a quantitative, reproducible way. For every blood RNA sample, sequencing covered both the TCR alpha and TCR beta chains. From the authors' description of their analysis: The median number of TCRs per sample was over 85,000, ranging from roughly 20,000 to 700,000. The Decombinator software suite was used to annotate the V, J and CDR3 of the TCR reads. For PS versus PT1 abundance plots, all samples were subsampled to the same number of TCRs (28,000). Expanded TCRs were defined as absent before sensitization and observed at least eight times at the 2-week time point. TCRdb reprocessing: public reads trimmed at Q25 with fastp, clones called with MiXCR, in-frame beta chains kept. Every distinct CDR3 protein forms one entry, paired with its most common genes and DNA. These V and J calls derive from TCRdb rather than the authors' analysis. This sample comprises roughly 250,000 distinct CDR3 sequences, over 8% of them detected only once. Together, the top ten hold 2% to 3% of the sample.

The chain is assembled from TRBV20-1 and TRBJ1-5, with no confidently assigned D gene. The specimen was whole blood, collected in connection with sensitization to the hapten diphenylcyclopropenone (DPC). This clonotype was sampled from a woman between 35 and 50 years old with alopecia areata. Some clones in this sample may be carry-over from other donors' samples. The CDR3 here reads CSARDALDNQPQHF. The nucleotide sequence reads TGCAGTGCTAGAGATGCACTCGACAATCAGCCCCAGCATTTT.